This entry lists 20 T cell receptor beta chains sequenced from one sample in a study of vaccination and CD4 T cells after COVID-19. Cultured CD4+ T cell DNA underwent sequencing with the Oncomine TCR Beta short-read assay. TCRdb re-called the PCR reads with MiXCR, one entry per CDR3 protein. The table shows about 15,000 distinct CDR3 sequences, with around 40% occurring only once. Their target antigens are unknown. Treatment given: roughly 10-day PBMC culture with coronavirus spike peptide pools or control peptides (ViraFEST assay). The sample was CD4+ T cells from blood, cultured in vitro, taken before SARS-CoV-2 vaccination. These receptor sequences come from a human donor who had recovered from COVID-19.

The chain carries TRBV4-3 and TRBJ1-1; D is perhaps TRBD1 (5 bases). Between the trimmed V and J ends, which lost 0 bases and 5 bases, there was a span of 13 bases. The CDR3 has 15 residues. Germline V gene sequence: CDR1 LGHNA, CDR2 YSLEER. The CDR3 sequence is CASSQDSGGRTEAFF. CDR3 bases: TGCGCCAGCAGCCAAGATTCTGGGGGTAGAACTGAAGCTTTCTTT.

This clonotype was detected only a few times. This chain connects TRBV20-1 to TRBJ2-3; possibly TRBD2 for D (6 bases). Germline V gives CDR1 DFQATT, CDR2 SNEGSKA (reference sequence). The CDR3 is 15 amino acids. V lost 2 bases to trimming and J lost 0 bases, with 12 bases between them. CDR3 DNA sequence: TGCAGTGCTAGAAGGGGAGGAGTTAGCACAGATACGCAGTATTTT. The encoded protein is CSARRGGVSTDTQYF.

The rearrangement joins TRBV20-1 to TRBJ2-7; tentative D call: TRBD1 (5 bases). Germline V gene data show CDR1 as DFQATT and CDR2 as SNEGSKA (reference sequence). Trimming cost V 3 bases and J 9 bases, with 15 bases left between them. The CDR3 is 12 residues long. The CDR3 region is CSASETGARQYF. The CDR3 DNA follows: TGCAGTGCTAGTGAAACTGGGGCTCGGCAGTACTTC.

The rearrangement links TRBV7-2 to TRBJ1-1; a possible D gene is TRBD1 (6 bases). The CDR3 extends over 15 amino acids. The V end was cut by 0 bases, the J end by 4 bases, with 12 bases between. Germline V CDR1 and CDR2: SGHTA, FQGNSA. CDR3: CASSLAQGLSTEAFF. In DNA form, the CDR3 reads TGTGCCAGCAGCTTAGCTCAGGGGTTGAGCACTGAAGCTTTCTTT.

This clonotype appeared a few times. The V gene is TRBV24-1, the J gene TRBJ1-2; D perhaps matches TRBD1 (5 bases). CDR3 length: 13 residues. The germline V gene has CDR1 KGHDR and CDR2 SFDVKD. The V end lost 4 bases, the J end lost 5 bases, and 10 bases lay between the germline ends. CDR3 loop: CATSDSGLYGYTF. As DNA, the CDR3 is TGTGCCACCAGTGACTCGGGACTTTATGGCTACACCTTC.

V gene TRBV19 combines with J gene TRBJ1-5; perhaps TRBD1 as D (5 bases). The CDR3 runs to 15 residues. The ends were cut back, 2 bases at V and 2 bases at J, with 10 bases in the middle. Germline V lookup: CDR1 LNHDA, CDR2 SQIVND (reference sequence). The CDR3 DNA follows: TGTGCCAGTAGTATATTTCAGGGAGGCAATCAGCCCCAGCATTTT. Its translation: CASSIFQGGNQPQHF.

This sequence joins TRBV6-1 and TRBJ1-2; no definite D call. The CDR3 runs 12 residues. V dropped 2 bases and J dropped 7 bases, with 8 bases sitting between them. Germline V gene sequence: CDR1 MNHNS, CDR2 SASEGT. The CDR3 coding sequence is TGTGCCAGCAGTGAACAGGCGGGTGGCTACACCTTC. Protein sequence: CASSEQAGGYTF.

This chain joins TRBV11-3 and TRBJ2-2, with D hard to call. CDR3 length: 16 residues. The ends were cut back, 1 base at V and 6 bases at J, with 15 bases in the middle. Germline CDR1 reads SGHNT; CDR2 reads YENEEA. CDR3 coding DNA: TGTGCCAGCAGCTTAGGTGGTAGAGGAAGGGCCGGGGAGCTGTTTTTT. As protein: CASSLGGRGRAGELFF. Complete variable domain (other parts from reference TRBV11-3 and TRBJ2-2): EAGVVQSPRYKIIEKKQPVAFWCNPISGHNTLYWYLQNLGQGPELLIRYENEEAVDDSQLPKDRFSAERLKGVDSTLKIQPAELGDSAVYLCASSLGGRGRAGELFFGEGSRLTVL.

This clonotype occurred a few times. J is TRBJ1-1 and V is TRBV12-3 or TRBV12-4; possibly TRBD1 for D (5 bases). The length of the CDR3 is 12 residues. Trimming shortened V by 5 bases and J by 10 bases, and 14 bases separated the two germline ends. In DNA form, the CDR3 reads TGTGCCAGCAGTCCCACAGGTGGGGCAGCTTTCTTT. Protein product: CASSPTGGAAFF.

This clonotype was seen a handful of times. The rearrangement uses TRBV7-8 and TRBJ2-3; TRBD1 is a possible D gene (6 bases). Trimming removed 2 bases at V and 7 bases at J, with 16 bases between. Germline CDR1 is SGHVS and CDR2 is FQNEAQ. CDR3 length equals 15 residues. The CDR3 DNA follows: TGTGCCAGCAGCTTAAGGACAGCCAACGAAAATACGCAGTATTTT. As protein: CASSLRTANENTQYF.

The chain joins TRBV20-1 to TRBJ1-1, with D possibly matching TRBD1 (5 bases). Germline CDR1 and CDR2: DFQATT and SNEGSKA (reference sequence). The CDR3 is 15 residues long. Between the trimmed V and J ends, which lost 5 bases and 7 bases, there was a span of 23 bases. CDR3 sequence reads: CSAPQSQGGSDEAFF. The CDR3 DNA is TGCAGTGCTCCTCAAAGCCAGGGAGGGTCGGATGAAGCTTTCTTT.

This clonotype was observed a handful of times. CDR3 residues: CATSRDRNEKLFF. The CDR3 DNA reads TGTGCCACCAGCAGAGATCGGAATGAAAAACTGTTTTTT. The V gene is TRBV15, the J gene TRBJ1-4; D gene unclear. Trimming cost V 0 bases and J 5 bases, with 4 bases left between them. The CDR3 totals 13 residues. Germline CDR1 LNHNV, CDR2 YYDKDF (reference sequence). Together with reference TRBV15 and TRBJ1-4, the CDR3 gives the full variable domain: DAMVIQNPRYQVTQFGKPVTLSCSQTLNHNVMYWYQQKSSQAPKLLFHYYDKDFNNEADTPDNFQSRRPNTSFCFLDIRSPGLGDTAMYLCATSRDRNEKLFFGSGTQLSVL.

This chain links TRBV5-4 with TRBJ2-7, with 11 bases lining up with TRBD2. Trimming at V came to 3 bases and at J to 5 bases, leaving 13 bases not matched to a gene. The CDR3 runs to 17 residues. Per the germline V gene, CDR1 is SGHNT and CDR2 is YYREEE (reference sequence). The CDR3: CASSYGTSGLGSHEQYF. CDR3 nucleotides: TGTGCCAGCAGCTACGGGACTAGCGGTCTGGGTTCCCACGAGCAGTACTTC.

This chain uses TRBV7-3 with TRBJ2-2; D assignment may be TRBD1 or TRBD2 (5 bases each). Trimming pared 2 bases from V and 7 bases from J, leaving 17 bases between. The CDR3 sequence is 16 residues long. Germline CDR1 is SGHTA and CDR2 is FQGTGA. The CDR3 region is CASSLGGAGLGGELFF. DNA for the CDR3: TGTGCCAGCAGCTTAGGAGGTGCAGGGCTGGGCGGGGAGCTGTTTTTT.

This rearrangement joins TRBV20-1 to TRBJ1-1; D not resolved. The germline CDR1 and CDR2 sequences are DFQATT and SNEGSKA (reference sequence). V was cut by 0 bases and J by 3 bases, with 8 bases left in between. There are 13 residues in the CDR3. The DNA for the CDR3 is TGCAGTGCTAGAGAAGATCCGGACACTGAAGCTTTCTTT. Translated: CSAREDPDTEAFF.

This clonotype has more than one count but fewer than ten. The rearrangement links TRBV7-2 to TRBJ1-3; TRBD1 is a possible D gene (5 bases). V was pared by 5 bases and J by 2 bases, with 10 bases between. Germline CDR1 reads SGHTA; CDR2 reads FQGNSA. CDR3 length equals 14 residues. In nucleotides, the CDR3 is TGTGCCAGCAGCCGGGGGATTACTGGAAACACCATATATTTT. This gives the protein CASSRGITGNTIYF.

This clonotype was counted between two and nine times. The CDR3 loop is CAGQEHGSYNSPLHF. CDR3 in DNA: TGTGCCGGCCAGGAGCATGGCTCCTATAATTCACCCCTCCACTTT. The rearrangement uses TRBV2 and TRBJ1-6; D not resolved. Germline CDR1 and CDR2: SNHLY and FYNNEI. The CDR3 consists of 15 residues. Trimming removed 11 bases at V and 0 bases at J, with 14 bases between.

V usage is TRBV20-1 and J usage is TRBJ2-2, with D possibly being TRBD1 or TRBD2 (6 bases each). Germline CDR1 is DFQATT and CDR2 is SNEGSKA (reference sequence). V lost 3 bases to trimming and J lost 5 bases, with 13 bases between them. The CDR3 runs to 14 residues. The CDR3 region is CSAREGGGTGELFF. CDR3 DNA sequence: TGCAGTGCTAGGGAGGGGGGCGGAACCGGGGAGCTGTTTTTT.

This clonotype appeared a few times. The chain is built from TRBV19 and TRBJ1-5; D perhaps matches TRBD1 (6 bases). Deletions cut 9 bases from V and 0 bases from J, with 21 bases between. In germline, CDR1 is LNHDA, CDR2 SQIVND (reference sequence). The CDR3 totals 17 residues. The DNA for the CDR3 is TGTGCCAGCGAGCCGCAGGGGTCGGGGTATAGCAATCAGCCCCAGCATTTT. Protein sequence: CASEPQGSGYSNQPQHF.

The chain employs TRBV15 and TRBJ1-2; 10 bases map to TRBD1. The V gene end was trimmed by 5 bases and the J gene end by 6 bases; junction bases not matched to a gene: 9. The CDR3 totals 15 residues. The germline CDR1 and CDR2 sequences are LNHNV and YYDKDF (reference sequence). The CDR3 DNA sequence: TGTGCCACCAGCCTAGGGGGGACAGGGGACAATGGCTACACCTTC. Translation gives CATSLGGTGDNGYTF.